Described below is a single TCR beta chain sequence and its context. Its antigen is not known. The sample comes from a study of memory CD4+ T cells and cytomegalovirus serostatus. Study findings and constraints: Suggested: most of the CMV-linked TCR signature lies in CD4+ memory cells.

V trimming: 7 bases; J trimming: 1 base; junction bases outside the gene matches: 16. The CDR3 has 18 residues. Germline V gene sequence: CDR1 MDHEN, CDR2 SYDVKM. Single viable CD3+CD4+CD8-CD45RO+ cells were sorted as the memory CD4+ T cells. Total CD4+ T cells were enriched by CD4 positive selection. Method: immunoSEQ multiplex PCR; TCRdb's copy keeps in-frame clones and lacks some. The sample has 45,000 to 65,000 clones; around 83% are singletons. Sequencing was performed on memory CD4+ T cells from blood. This sequence originates from an adult in good health and CMV-seropositive. This rearrangement joins TRBV28 to TRBJ1-1; 9 bases fit TRBD1. CDR3 protein: CASTILTGTGWPNTEAFF. The CDR3 bases are TGTGCCAGCACCATTCTGACCGGGACAGGGTGGCCGAACACTGAAGCTTTCTTT.